These T cell receptor beta chains were read from a single sample in a study of blood T cell repertoires in COVID-19. The table came from immunoSEQ multiplex PCR; TCRdb's copy has only in-frame clones and leaves some out. The table has approximately 100,000 clones, 75% to 90% seen once. Specimen: peripheral blood. The receptor source for this set is a woman aged 55-70 years with acute or convalescent COVID-19. Each CDR3 is given with its conserved first and last residue. Fields, in order: CDR3 length, clone size, D gene, J gene, V gene, CDR3 DNA, CDR3 protein. D genes are given only for firm matches. Expanded clones get a size class; other rows say once, few or many, or leave the size out.

len: 16
abundance: NA
d_gene: TRBD2
j_gene: TRBJ2-7
v_gene: TRBV16
CDR3nt: TGTGCCAGCAGCCTTGGGAGGGCGGGAGTCAGCTACGAGCAGTACTTC
CDR3aa: CASSLGRAGVSYEQYF

len: 17
abundance: NA
d_gene: TRBD1
j_gene: TRBJ1-1
v_gene: TRBV30
CDR3nt: TGTGCCTGGAGCGAAGGGACAGGGGGCGCGGGGAACACTGAAGCTTTCTTT
CDR3aa: CAWSEGTGGAGNTEAFF

len: 15
abundance: NA
d_gene: NA
j_gene: TRBJ1-3
v_gene: TRBV18
CDR3nt: TGTGCCAGCTCACCACCCGCAGGGACTGGAAACACCATATATTTT
CDR3aa: CASSPPAGTGNTIYF

len: 14
abundance: NA
d_gene: TRBD1
j_gene: TRBJ1-1
v_gene: TRBV9
CDR3nt: TGTGCCAGCAGCGCCCTTACAGGGGACACTGAAGCTTTCTTT
CDR3aa: CASSALTGDTEAFF

len: 12
abundance: once
d_gene: NA
j_gene: TRBJ2-3
v_gene: TRBV10-1
CDR3nt: TGCGCCAGTGGACACCTCGGGGATACGCAGTATTTT
CDR3aa: CASGHLGDTQYF

len: 14
abundance: NA
d_gene: TRBD2
j_gene: TRBJ2-5
v_gene: TRBV2
CDR3nt: TGTGCCACCCGGCGCGGGGGGGCGGGAGAGACCCAGTACTTC
CDR3aa: CATRRGGAGETQYF

len: 13
abundance: NA
d_gene: NA
j_gene: TRBJ2-7
v_gene: TRBV10-2
CDR3nt: TGCGCCAGCAGTTATTGGGAGTCCTACGAGCAGTACTTC
CDR3aa: CASSYWESYEQYF

len: 16
abundance: NA
d_gene: NA
j_gene: TRBJ1-3
v_gene: TRBV5-1
CDR3nt: TGCGCCAGCAGCACTGGGGACACCAACTCTGGAAACACCATATATTTT
CDR3aa: CASSTGDTNSGNTIYF

len: 16
abundance: NA
d_gene: NA
j_gene: TRBJ1-3
v_gene: TRBV18
CDR3nt: TGTGCCAGCTCACCCGGCAGGACTCGCTCTGGAAACACCATATATTTT
CDR3aa: CASSPGRTRSGNTIYF

len: 18
abundance: NA
d_gene: TRBD2
j_gene: TRBJ2-1
v_gene: TRBV7-8
CDR3nt: TGTGCCAGCAGCTTAGCCCCAGGAGCGAGCGGGAGGGCGGGTGAGCAGTTCTTC
CDR3aa: CASSLAPGASGRAGEQFF

len: 13
abundance: NA
d_gene: NA
j_gene: TRBJ2-2
v_gene: TRBV30
CDR3nt: TGTGCCTGGAGTCGGGAAGTCACCGGGGAGCTGTTTTTT
CDR3aa: CAWSREVTGELFF

len: 14
abundance: NA
d_gene: NA
j_gene: TRBJ1-1
v_gene: TRBV10-3
CDR3nt: TGTGCCATCAGTGAGTTAGCGGGACAAGGGCGAGCTTTCTTT
CDR3aa: CAISELAGQGRAFF

len: 15
abundance: NA
d_gene: NA
j_gene: TRBJ1-4
v_gene: TRBV5-1
CDR3nt: TGCGCCAGCCACGGCGGCCGCAGTGCTAATGAAAAACTGTTTTTT
CDR3aa: CASHGGRSANEKLFF

len: 15
abundance: NA
d_gene: TRBD2
j_gene: TRBJ2-7
v_gene: TRBV10-3
CDR3nt: TGTGCCATCAGTGGACGGGAGGGGCATAGCTACGAGCAGTACTTC
CDR3aa: CAISGREGHSYEQYF

len: 17
abundance: NA
d_gene: TRBD2
j_gene: TRBJ2-3
v_gene: TRBV9
CDR3nt: TGTGCCAGCAGCGTAGGTTCGCGGGGGGGCCGCGCAGATACGCAGTATTTT
CDR3aa: CASSVGSRGGRADTQYF

len: 15
abundance: NA
d_gene: NA
j_gene: TRBJ1-3
v_gene: TRBV5-6
CDR3nt: TGTGCCAGCACCCTTGTGGGGAGCTCTGGAAACACCATATATTTT
CDR3aa: CASTLVGSSGNTIYF